Following are 11 T cell receptor beta chains from one sample sequenced in a study of blood T cell repertoires in COVID-19. The method was immunoSEQ multiplex PCR; TCRdb's version includes in-frame clones alone and lacks a portion of them. The top ten clones hold about 2% of a sample with about 440,000 clones, 70% to 90% of them seen once. Sequences were obtained from PBMCs or T cells enriched from blood (not recorded which). The receptors shown here come from a woman aged 18-29 years with acute COVID-19.

This clone was recorded once. The CDR3 nucleotides read TGTGCCAGCCATAAAACGGGACTCAAATACGAGCAGTACTTC. Its protein is CASHKTGLKYEQYF. V and J are TRBV28 and TRBJ2-7; D is perhaps TRBD2 (6 bases). The CDR3 length is 14 residues. Germline loops: CDR1 MDHEN, CDR2 SYDVKM. Trimming removed 8 bases from V and 4 bases from J, with 18 bases in between.

Only one count was recorded for this clone. This chain connects TRBV19 to TRBJ1-1; D is uncertain. The V and J ends lost 11 bases and 3 bases respectively, with 16 bases between them. Germline CDR1 LNHDA, CDR2 SQIVND (reference sequence). The CDR3 is 13 amino acids. CDR3 amino acids: CASKRRVDTEAFF. The CDR3 DNA is TGTGCCTCAAAGAGGAGGGTTGACACTGAAGCTTTCTTT. The variable domain in full, completed from reference TRBV19 and TRBJ1-1, reads DGGITQSPKYLFRKEGQNVTLSCEQNLNHDAMYWYRQDPGQGLRLIYYSQIVNDFQKGDIAEGYSVSREKKESFPLTVTSAQKNPTAFYLCASKRRVDTEAFFGQGTRLTVV.

This chain connects TRBV7-2 to TRBJ2-3; 8 nucleotides match TRBD1. Germline CDR1 and CDR2: SGHTA and FQGNSA. V lost 5 bases to trimming and J lost 6 bases; unmatched junction nucleotides: 22. This CDR3 region has 19 residues. In DNA, the CDR3 is TGTGCCAGCAGCCACCTGGACAGGGTTTTAAACTTCCTAGGGGATACGCAGTATTTT. Translation: CASSHLDRVLNFLGDTQYF.

The chain combines TRBV7-8 with TRBJ2-5; 10 nucleotides match TRBD2. Germline CDR1 reads SGHVS; CDR2 reads FQNEAQ. Unmatched junction bases numbered 3, after V lost 3 bases and J lost 2 bases. This CDR3 has 15 amino acids. CDR3 DNA sequence: TGTGCCAGCAGCTTCCTGACTAGCGGGCAAGAGACCCAGTACTTC. Its protein is CASSFLTSGQETQYF.

This chain connects TRBV15 to TRBJ2-2; D might be TRBD1 (6 bases). The length of the CDR3 is 16 residues. V was shortened by 3 bases and J by 2 bases, with 13 bases between the two germline ends. Germline CDR1 reads LNHNV; CDR2 reads YYDKDF (reference sequence). In nucleotides, the CDR3 is TGTGCCACCAGCAGTAGGAAGGACAGAAACACCGGGGAGCTGTTTTTT. Protein: CATSSRKDRNTGELFF.

The chain combines TRBV5-8 with TRBJ1-5; D is unclear. Germline values: CDR1 SGHTS, CDR2 YDEGEE. This CDR3 has 14 amino acids. Trimming removed 4 bases from V and 6 bases from J, with 14 bases in between. The CDR3 protein is CASSGTVGSQPQHF. The CDR3 DNA is TGTGCCAGCAGCGGTACGGTGGGCAGTCAGCCCCAGCATTTT.

This clone was observed a single time. The J gene is TRBJ2-4, the V gene TRBV2, with D perhaps matching TRBD2 (5 bases). The V end lost 3 bases, the J end lost 0 bases, and 9 bases lay between the germline ends. Germline CDR1 reads SNHLY; CDR2 reads FYNNEI. The CDR3 sequence is 15 residues long. The CDR3, as DNA: TGTGCCAGCAGTGATGCCCGGGGAGCCAAAAACATTCAGTACTTC. This encodes CASSDARGAKNIQYF. Together with reference TRBV2 and TRBJ2-4, the CDR3 gives the full variable domain: EPEVTQTPSHQVTQMGQEVILRCVPISNHLYFYWYRQILGQKVEFLVSFYNNEISEKSEIFDDQFSVERPDGSNFTLKIRSTKLEDSAMYFCASSDARGAKNIQYFGAGTRLSVL.

In this sample, this clone turned up a few times. This chain uses TRBV10-2 with TRBJ2-7; 9 bases map to TRBD2. Germline lookup yields CDR1 WSHSY and CDR2 SAAADI. CDR3 length: 16 amino acids. The V and J ends lost 7 bases and 1 base, in that order; junction bases with no gene match: 11. CDR3 in DNA: TGCGCCAGCACTAGAAGCGGGGGGCCGATTTCCTACGAGCAGTACTTC. It translates to CASTRSGGPISYEQYF.

In its sample, this clone was seen a few times. The chain has TRBV24-1 and TRBJ2-2, with 11 bases aligning to TRBD1. With V trimmed by 4 bases and J by 4 bases, 1 base remained unmatched. Germline V gives CDR1 KGHDR, CDR2 SFDVKD. This CDR3 comprises 15 residues. CDR3 DNA sequence: TGTGCCACCAGTGAGGGACAGGGGGGCACCGGGGAGCTGTTTTTT. Amino acid sequence: CATSEGQGGTGELFF.

This rearrangement joins TRBV20-1 to TRBJ2-1, with a tentative D call TRBD1 (5 bases). Looked up from germline, CDR1 is DFQATT and CDR2 is SNEGSKA (reference sequence). The CDR3 runs to 11 residues. V lost 6 bases and J lost 8, with 11 bases in between. The CDR3 loop is CSAPKTDEQFF. CDR3 nucleotides: TGCAGTGCCCCTAAGACAGATGAGCAGTTCTTC.

This clone was counted once. The rearrangement joins TRBV2 to TRBJ1-5; possibly TRBD1 for D (5 bases). Between the trimmed V and J ends, which lost 4 bases and 0 bases, there was a span of 7 bases. Germline V lookup: CDR1 SNHLY, CDR2 FYNNEI. CDR3 length: 14 amino acids. In DNA, the CDR3 is TGTGCCAGCAGTGGGGACTCTAGCAATCAGCCCCAGCATTTT. Its translation: CASSGDSSNQPQHF.